The present entry profiles one TCR beta chain with its context. V shed 3 bases and J 9 bases; nucleotides not matched to a gene: 17. Germline CDR1 reads WSHSY; CDR2 reads SAAADI. The CDR3 spans 17 residues. The sort gate was single viable CD3+CD4+CD8-CD45RO+ cells for memory CD4+ T cells. The data were taken from a study of memory CD4+ T cells and cytomegalovirus serostatus. The protocol was immunoSEQ multiplex PCR, while the TCRdb copy is restricted to in-frame clones and leaves out a portion. This table has about 52,000 clones, around 82% appearing once. Sample: memory CD4+ T cells from blood. The receptor's source is an adult in good health and CMV-seronegative. The chain is built from TRBV10-2 and TRBJ1-5; TRBD1 matches at 7 bases. CDR3 amino acids: CASSDLAQGGFLGPQHF. The CDR3 nucleotides read TGCGCCAGCAGTGACCTCGCGCAGGGGGGTTTCTTAGGGCCCCAGCATTTT.